The sequence of this TCR beta chain was determined in a study of identical twins (dated by TCRdb to the mid-2010s). With regard to the full study: The study deep-sequenced TCR alpha and beta repertoires from monozygotic twins, unrelated adults of various ages and cord blood to test whether fetal clonotypes persist. To rule out contamination, the twin experiments were replicated at different times with different library preparation protocols. Points the paper makes about the study in general: Invariant T cells such as MAIT and iNKT could partly confound zero-insertion analyses, although diverse VJ usage argued against such confounding for most clonotypes. Abundant cord blood beta clonotypes had fewer insertions, young adult naive repertoires showed a similar but weaker trend, and memory repertoires showed no such trend. Excess twin sharing in beta out-of-frame sequences was weaker because fewer shared sequences lowered the signal-to-noise ratio. Because the same donors could not be followed over many years, the conclusions depended on cross-sectional statistical analysis. Compared with coincidental sharing between unrelated individuals, an excess of low generation-probability sequences was observed among out-of-frame TCR alpha sequences shared between twins. Recombination models systematically underestimated out-of-frame TCR alpha sharing in monozygotic twins but agreed with sharing between unrelated individuals.

Every donor was a healthy Caucasian. Three pairs of female monozygotic twins, all aged roughly 18 to 29 years, were included in the twin cohort. Positive isolation kits from Invitrogen were used to isolate CD4+ and CD8+ T cell populations. Libraries were made using 5' RACE. The instrument given in TCRdb is Illumina HiSeq 2000. Template switching introduced a universal primer binding site; the final cDNA contained a unique molecular identifier, enabling accurate counting of TCR cDNA molecules. First-strand cDNA for TCR alpha and beta chains was synthesized from specific primers in the conserved constant-segment region. Each cDNA library was double barcoded, with a SMART-Mk sample barcode plus Illumina barcodes, to control for contamination. TruSeq adapter sequences and Illumina sample barcodes were added in two successive PCR steps. The TCR alpha and beta cDNA libraries were sequenced on the Illumina HiSeq platform using custom primers. The study's processing was this. MiGEC was used to process raw reads and extract unique molecular identifiers, and MiXCR was used to find CDR3 positions. Recombination models were inferred per individual with the repgenHMM and IGoR tools using an EM algorithm. The analysis of shared clonotypes was done with the tcR package in R, with sharing normalized by the product of cloneset sizes. Out-of-frame nonproductive sequences were analyzed to study raw recombination free of thymic and clonal selection effects. TCRdb ran its own pipeline on the public reads, namely fastp trimming at Q25 and MiXCR clone calling, and kept in-frame beta chains. Each entry is one CDR3 protein sequence, shown with its most common DNA and genes. TCRdb's processing, not the authors' own work, is the source of the V and J calls. The sample records approximately 190,000 distinct CDR3 sequences, about a sixth of which are singletons. Roughly two fifths of the sample is taken by the ten largest.

V drops 6 bases and J drops 1 base, leaving 10 bases in between. According to the germline V gene, CDR1 reads SGHDT and CDR2 reads YYEEEE. The CDR3 numbers 13 residues from cysteine through phenylalanine. This entry keeps only the CDR3 DNA: 39 bases, framed from base 1. This clonotype was counted only a few times. Its antigen specificity is not known. Base-call qualities are not available, and no considerably larger clone is one nucleotide away. This same sample was also part of a study on T cells expressing NK-cell markers. Looking at the second paper: About eight donors provided sorted CD3+CD56+NKG2C+, CD3+CD56+NKG2C- and CD3+CD56-NKG2C+ T-cell subsets, whose TCR beta-chain repertoires were profiled. Seven of the eight sequenced donors were HCMV-seropositive and one was HCMV-seronegative. To restrict sorting to alphabetaTCR-expressing T cells, an anti-gammadeltaTCR antibody was added in several experiments. In six donors, the dominant CD3+CD56+NKG2C+ clonotypes were among the top 10 CD8+ clonotypes and accounted for about 1.0-7.0% of CD8+ T cells. Those dominant clonotypes were again the most abundant among CD3+CD56-NKG2C+ cells in several donors, at about 25-60.1%. Whether the expanded NKG2C-expressing T cell clones were specific for HCMV antigens was left unclear. Randomly selected healthy volunteers, three men and five women, were used as the eight sequenced donors. HCMV serostatus was determined by detecting HCMV-specific IgG in serum with a commercial ELISA kit. Reads were demultiplexed and grouped by UMI with MIGEC, and clonotypes were assembled and quantified with MiTCR. To exclude erroneous sequences, any TCR cDNA sequence not supported by at least two reads was discarded. The tcR package was used for downstream repertoire analysis, and clonotypes were matched between fractions using CDR3 nucleotide sequence together with V segment. VDJmatch was used to annotate antigen specificity against VDJdb, with one amino acid substitution in CDR3 allowed.

This sequence originates from a woman aged 18-29 years in good health. Sequencing input: CD8+ T cells sorted from blood. The sequence is built from TRBV5-6 and TRBJ2-5; D gene: possibly TRBD1, on 6 matching bases. Here is the DNA: TGTGCCAGCAAACAGGGACCCCAAGAGACCCAGTACTTC. The resulting protein is CASKQGPQETQYF. This CDR3, with the reference TRBV5-6 and TRBJ2-5 proteins standing in past its ends, gives the full variable domain DAGVTQSPTHLIKTRGQQVTLRCSPKSGHDTVSWYQQALGQGPQFIFQYYEEEERQRGNFPDRFSGHQFPNYSSELNVNALLLGDSALYLCASKQGPQETQYFGPGTRLLVL.